This T cell receptor (beta chain) was found in a study of siplizumab effects on memory and regulatory T cells (dated by TCRdb to the late 2010s). Regarding the complete study: The study examined how the anti-CD2 antibody siplizumab affects alloreactive T-cell subsets in allogeneic mixed lymphocyte reactions built from human PBMCs.

TCRbeta CDR3 sequencing was performed on sorted unstimulated T cells and on proliferating T cells recovered from mixed lymphocyte reactions. Fresh whole blood from some eleven HLA-typed healthy donors was used to isolate PBMCs. Unstimulated CD4+ non-regulatory T cells were FACS-sorted to map the origin of alloreactive clones. The library came from the immunoSEQ multiplex PCR assay. Around 9.9 x 10^4 TCR templates per sample were assayed by the deep sequencing platform. Genomic DNA extracted from sorted T cells was used for TCRbeta CDR3 sequencing. Turning to the authors' computational methods: The R programming language was used for clonal analysis of TCRbeta CDR3 data. Comparing unstimulated samples against CFSE-low samples taken after the reaction was how alloreactive CD4+ and CD8+ clones were defined. Regulatory or non-regulatory origin was assigned to alloreactive CD4+ clones by matching of sequences to sorted unstimulated Treg and non-Treg repertoires. Entries here come from immuneACCESS through TCRdb and include only in-frame sequences with V and J called. Some clones fail to appear in such tables; in the studies checked, an unresolved V gene covers under half of the shortfall, and the cause of the remainder is unknown. Clone size and V and J calls were adopted from that table, with D and trimming inferred from the DNA. In all, the sample holds approximately 100,000 clones, and around 93% of those were seen once. Around 0.16% of the sample belongs to the ten largest clones.

Broader findings and caveats from the paper: Because sequences at frequencies below about 10^-5 were poorly captured, only a minor fraction of alloreactive clones could be mapped back to unstimulated subsets. Among mappable alloreactive CD4+ clones, an average Treg-derived fraction of over 60% was observed with siplizumab, compared with more than 25% in control reactions. Greater diversity appeared to be present in unstimulated naive T cells than in memory T cells, and a substantial contribution to the alloresponse seemed to be made by naive cells. Roughly 80-97% of proliferating CD4+ or CD8+ clones could not be assigned a naive or memory phenotype. Siplizumab significantly lowered the cumulative frequency of alloreactive sequences that could be traced to unstimulated CD4+ memory T cells. The suppressive function of proliferating Tregs from siplizumab cultures was not functionally confirmed.

There are a few counts of this clone. The antigen this receptor binds is unknown. No much larger clonotype is one base removed from it; base qualities were not supplied. The origin of this receptor is a human donor in good health. Sequencing was done on a sample of non-Treg CD4+ T cells sorted from blood. The cell subset or site label for this specimen denotes: FACS-sorted unstimulated CD4+ non-regulatory T cells.

The nucleotide sequence is TGTGCCAGCAGAGCAAACAGGGACGATCCTGAAGCTTTCTTT. Its coded protein is CASRANRDDPEAFF. Recombination connected TRBV27 to TRBJ1-1; tentative D gene TRBD1, with 6 bases matching. Between the V and J ends, shortened by 6 bases and 6 bases respectively, the junction contains 17 bases. Via the germline V gene (reference sequence), CDR1 is MNHEY and CDR2 SMNVEV. Including cysteine and phenylalanine, the CDR3 has 14 amino acids. Of all the DNA, just the CDR3 is kept, 42 bases in frame from base 1.